Given below is one T cell receptor beta chain in context. The record originates from a study of blood T cell repertoires in COVID-19. Whole-study context: Sample material is recorded as cDNA or gDNA derived from T cells, B-cell-depleted T cells, or PBMCs.

The authors' processing: Reference gene primer amplification yielded estimated nucleated cell counts. Some clones are missing from TCRdb's copy, which holds only in-frame ones; the method was immunoSEQ multiplex PCR. That table is the source of V, J and clone size, and D and trimming were worked out from the DNA. The sample contains around 110,000 clones, less than 95% of which appear only once. Trimming took off 0 bases at V and 7 bases at J, with 8 bases between the two ends. CDR3 length: 14 amino acids. From germline, CDR1 is SGDLS and CDR2 YYNGEE. The TCR sequence derives from a human donor with active COVID-19. The donor label of this sample is uncertain. Material for sequencing was peripheral blood. The J gene is TRBJ1-6, the V gene TRBV9; D gene uncertain. Here the CDR3 DNA reads TGTGCCAGCAGCGTAGTTGCAGAAAATTCACCCCTCCACTTT. This sequence encodes CASSVVAENSPLHF.